This entry lists 25 T cell receptor beta chains sequenced from one sample in a study of shared clonotypes between healthy human individuals. Only in-frame clones appear in the TCRdb table, and some are missing; sequencing was by immunoSEQ multiplex PCR. The repertoire has some 2,000,000 clones, 85% to 95% of them found once; the top ten carry 0.13%. The source material was naive CD4+ T cells sorted from blood. Noted subset: CD45RA+ positively selected. All receptors come from a man aged 18 to 29 in good health.

Points on this clone: Distinct nucleotide sequences in the sample also encode this CDR3. The rearrangement joins TRBV19 to TRBJ1-6; TRBD1 might be the D (5 bases). The CDR3 length is 13 residues. CDR1 is LNHDA, CDR2 SQIVND, per germline (reference sequence). The ends were cut back, 5 bases at V and 7 bases at J, with 9 bases in the middle. The CDR3 region has the DNA TGTGCCAGTAGTGTGACAGACAATTCACCCCTCCACTTT. Translated: CASSVTDNSPLHF.

The CDR3, as DNA: TGTGCCAGCAGTCGGACAGGGGCAGGCTACACCTTC. It translates to CASSRTGAGYTF. V and J are TRBV6-1 and TRBJ1-2; 9 bases are a match to TRBD1. V shed 5 bases and J 8 bases; nucleotides not matched to a gene: 3. CDR3 length equals 12 residues. Germline V gives CDR1 MNHNS, CDR2 SASEGT.

The chain combines TRBV6-5 with TRBJ2-1, with 7 positions matching TRBD1. Trimming took 2 bases from V and 3 from J; bases not matched to a gene: 4. Germline V gene lookup returns CDR1 MNHEY and CDR2 SVGAGI. This CDR3 region has 15 residues. The CDR3 DNA is TGTGCCAGCAGTTACGGACAGGATTACTACAATGAGCAGTTCTTC. Its protein is CASSYGQDYYNEQFF.

This clone appeared once. The chain carries TRBV12-5 and TRBJ1-2; 11 nucleotides match TRBD1. Per the germline V gene, CDR1 is LGHNT and CDR2 is FRNRAP. With V trimmed by 6 bases and J by 2 bases, 5 bases remained unmatched. This CDR3 has 15 amino acids. The CDR3 bases are TGTGCTAGTGGGCGGACAGGGGGCGAGAACTATGGCTACACCTTC. Its translation: CASGRTGGENYGYTF.

To note about this clone: Within the sample, other DNA sequences also encode this same CDR3. The V call is TRBV20-1, the J call TRBJ2-3, with a possible D match to TRBD2 (5 bases). The ends were cut back, 6 bases at V and 4 bases at J, with 8 bases in the middle. The CDR3 has 11 amino acids. Germline V gene lookup returns CDR1 DFQATT and CDR2 SNEGSKA (reference sequence). This chain's CDR3 is CSAGLADTQYF. DNA for the CDR3: TGCAGTGCCGGACTGGCAGATACGCAGTATTTT.

The V call is TRBV28, the J call TRBJ1-2; D is perhaps TRBD1 (5 bases). Germline values: CDR1 MDHEN, CDR2 SYDVKM. Trimming stripped 6 bases from V and 1 base from J, with 12 bases between. The CDR3 has 14 residues. This CDR3 reads CASRPRQFNYGYTF. In DNA form, the CDR3 reads TGTGCCAGCAGGCCTCGACAGTTTAACTATGGCTACACCTTC.

The chain carries TRBV5-1 and TRBJ2-1; 9 bases are a match to TRBD1. Per the germline V gene, CDR1 is SGHRS and CDR2 is YFSETQ. The CDR3 is 13 amino acids. V dropped 7 bases and J dropped 4; count of bases not matched to a gene: 3. CDR3 coding DNA: TGCGCCAGCGGGACAGGGAGGTACAATGAGCAGTTCTTC. Translated, it gives CASGTGRYNEQFF.

The rearrangement links TRBV6-6 to TRBJ1-3; D is perhaps TRBD1 (5 bases). CDR3 length: 14 amino acids. Germline-derived CDR1 and CDR2 are MNHNY and SVGAGI (reference sequence). The V gene lost 5 bases and the J gene lost 2 bases, with 10 bases spanning the gap. The CDR3 region has the DNA TGTGCCAGCAGTAGGGACGGCGCTGGAAACACCATATATTTT. It specifies CASSRDGAGNTIYF.

This sequence joins TRBV5-1 and TRBJ2-7; no firm D call. CDR3 size: 16 residues. V lost 2 bases and J lost 4, with 19 bases in between. CDR1 and CDR2 (germline): SGHRS, YFSETQ. The CDR3: CASSFRPIVEQYEQYF. The CDR3 DNA reads TGCGCCAGCAGCTTCAGACCCATCGTGGAACAATACGAGCAGTACTTC.

This clone was counted once. The chain couples TRBV7-3 to TRBJ1-6, with TRBD1 as a possible D gene (5 bases). The CDR3 has 15 residues. V was pared by 5 bases and J by 7 bases, with 15 bases between. Per the germline V gene, CDR1 is SGHTA and CDR2 is FQGTGA. This CDR3 is CASSPQGGGNSPLHF. For the CDR3, the DNA is TGTGCCAGCAGCCCCCAGGGTGGTGGAAATTCACCCCTCCACTTT. The whole variable domain, filled in from reference TRBV7-3 and TRBJ1-6, reads GAGVSQTPSNKVTEKGKYVELRCDPISGHTALYWYRQSLGQGPEFLIYFQGTGAADDSGLPNDRFFAVRPEGSVSTLKIQRTERGDSAVYLCASSPQGGGNSPLHFGNGTRLTVT.

The chain combines TRBV2 with TRBJ2-5, with D unresolved. Looked up from germline, CDR1 is SNHLY and CDR2 is FYNNEI. This CDR3 contains 11 residues. V gave up 3 bases and J gave up 3 bases, with 2 bases separating them. CDR3 in DNA: TGTGCCAGCAGTGATGAAGAGACCCAGTACTTC. This gives the protein CASSDEETQYF.

The chain uses TRBV19 and TRBJ2-2; no reliable D call. Trimming pared 4 bases from V and 4 bases from J, leaving 10 bases between. The CDR3 totals 14 residues. Germline-derived CDR1 and CDR2 are LNHDA and SQIVND (reference sequence). The CDR3 sequence is CASSRDPSTGELFF. The CDR3 DNA follows: TGTGCCAGTAGTAGGGATCCGAGCACCGGGGAGCTGTTTTTT.

In DNA form, the CDR3 reads TGTGCCAGCAGCGGGACTAGCGGTGAGCAGTTCTTC. Protein sequence: CASSGTSGEQFF. The chain joins TRBV11-3 to TRBJ2-1, with 11 bases fitting TRBD2. J was trimmed by 9 bases and V by 5 bases; bases with no gene match: 0. CDR1 SGHNT and CDR2 YENEEA come from the germline V gene. This CDR3 spans 12 amino acids. Variable domain in full (rest from reference TRBV11-3 and TRBJ2-1): EAGVVQSPRYKIIEKKQPVAFWCNPISGHNTLYWYLQNLGQGPELLIRYENEEAVDDSQLPKDRFSAERLKGVDSTLKIQPAELGDSAVYLCASSGTSGEQFFGPGTRLTVL.

The chain couples TRBV6-5 to TRBJ2-1; no clear D gene. In germline, CDR1 is MNHEY, CDR2 SVGAGI. Trimming stripped 5 bases from V and 4 bases from J, with 12 bases between. CDR3 length: 14 residues. The CDR3 spells CASSPTTVYNEQFF. CDR3 nucleotide sequence: TGTGCCAGCAGTCCCACGACGGTTTACAATGAGCAGTTCTTC.

Remarks on this clone: The same CDR3 arises from other DNA sequences in this sample as well. The CDR3 protein is CASSLVGKETQYF. For the CDR3, the DNA is TGTGCCAGCAGCTTGGTAGGGAAAGAGACCCAGTACTTC. The chain uses TRBV5-4 and TRBJ2-5, with D unresolved. The germline V gene encodes CDR1 SGHNT and CDR2 YYREEE (reference sequence). This CDR3 has 13 amino acids. Trimming shortened V by 0 bases and J by 3 bases, and 6 bases separated the two germline ends.

The V and J genes are TRBV5-1 and TRBJ1-1, with 7 positions matching TRBD1. The CDR3 is 15 residues long. The V segment lost 0 bases and the J segment 1 base; nucleotides outside the gene matches: 3. Germline assignment: CDR1 SGHRS and CDR2 YFSETQ. The DNA for the CDR3 is TGCGCCAGCAGCTTGGATGCAGGGGGGAACACTGAAGCTTTCTTT. The encoded protein is CASSLDAGGNTEAFF. The variable domain in full, completed from reference TRBV5-1 and TRBJ1-1, reads KAGVTQTPRYLIKTRGQQVTLSCSPISGHRSVSWYQQTPGQGLQFLFEYFSETQRNKGNFPGRFSGRQFSNSRSEMNVSTLELGDSALYLCASSLDAGGNTEAFFGQGTRLTVV.

With respect to this clone: Other nucleotide sequences in the sample specify the same CDR3. The chain combines TRBV30 with TRBJ1-2; D ambiguous. The CDR3 length is 11 residues. V was shortened by 0 bases and J by 7 bases, with 6 bases between the two germline ends. Per germline, CDR1 GTSNPN and CDR2 SVGIG (reference sequence). The chain's CDR3 is CAWSVGVGYTF. CDR3 sequence (DNA): TGTGCCTGGAGTGTTGGGGTTGGCTACACCTTC. Using reference TRBV30 and TRBJ1-2 for the parts outside the CDR3, the full variable domain is SQTIHQWPATLVQPVGSPLSLECTVEGTSNPNLYWYRQAAGRGLQLLFYSVGIGQISSEVPQNLSASRPQDRQFILSSKKLLLSDSGFYLCAWSVGVGYTFGSGTRLTVV.

The genes are TRBV29-1 and TRBJ2-1; 11 bases line up with TRBD2. This CDR3 is built from 16 residues. V shed 1 base, J shed 6 bases, and the junction held 8 bases outside the gene matches. The germline gives CDR1 SQVTM, CDR2 ANQGSEA. CDR3 sequence (DNA): TGCAGCGTTGAAGGGGGGGGACTAGCGGCGTCCAATGAGCAGTTCTTC. This encodes CSVEGGGLAASNEQFF.

J is TRBJ1-5 and V is TRBV10-3; D is possibly TRBD1 (5 bases). CDR3 size: 13 residues. Per the germline V gene, CDR1 is ENHRY and CDR2 is SYGVKD. V lost 7 bases, J lost 7 bases, and 14 bases lay in between. CDR3 sequence (DNA): TGTGCCATCAAAATGGGGGAGGGCCAGCCCCAGCATTTT. Translating gives CAIKMGEGQPQHF.

The V call is TRBV4-3, the J call TRBJ2-1; D is possibly TRBD2 (6 bases). This CDR3 region has 18 residues. Trimming left V 0 bases short and J 0 bases short, with 15 bases between. Germline V gene sequence: CDR1 LGHNA, CDR2 YSLEER. The CDR3 sequence: CASSQDRIADYSYNEQFF. The CDR3 nucleotides are TGCGCCAGCAGCCAAGATCGAATAGCGGATTACTCCTACAATGAGCAGTTCTTC.

In the case of this clone: Other DNA sequences in the sample encode the same CDR3. The V call is TRBV2, the J call TRBJ1-5; weak D call: TRBD1 (5 bases). Trimming left V 4 bases short and J 2 bases short, with 9 bases between. CDR3 length equals 14 residues. Germline loops: CDR1 SNHLY, CDR2 FYNNEI. Here the CDR3 reads CASSAGGGNQPQHF. The CDR3 coding sequence is TGTGCCAGCAGTGCCGGGGGAGGCAATCAGCCCCAGCATTTT.

This clone showed up just once. V gene TRBV11-2 combines with J gene TRBJ2-3, with TRBD2 identical over 10 bases. V lost 1 base, J lost 1 base, and 5 bases stayed unmatched. Germline V CDR1 and CDR2: SGHAT, FQNNGV. The CDR3 extends over 17 amino acids. CDR3 sequence (DNA): TGTGCCAGCAGCTTAGCCCTAAGCGGGAGGGGCACAGATACGCAGTATTTT. This encodes CASSLALSGRGTDTQYF.

As regards this clone: An end of the junction differs from the germline gene, which may be a read error. The chain uses TRBV2 and TRBJ2-3; 7 bases line up with TRBD1. Germline V gene lookup returns CDR1 SNHLY and CDR2 FYNNEI. The CDR3 sequence is 12 residues long. The DNA of the CDR3 is TGTGCCAGCAGATCCGACAGGGCCCCAGTGGATTTT. As protein: CASRSDRAPVDF. Full variable domain (rest looked up from reference TRBV2 and TRBJ2-3): EPEVTQTPSHQVTQMGQEVILRCVPISNHLYFYWYRQILGQKVEFLVSFYNNEISEKSEIFDDQFSVERPDGSNFTLKIRSTKLEDSAMYFCASRSDRAPVDFGPGTRLTVL.

A note on this clone: Additional DNA sequences in this sample encode the identical CDR3. CDR3 residues: CASSESGGSYNEQFF. In DNA form, the CDR3 reads TGTGCCAGCAGTGAAAGCGGGGGATCCTACAATGAGCAGTTCTTC. The rearrangement joins TRBV2 to TRBJ2-1; 8 bases are a match to TRBD2. J gave up 1 base and V 2 bases, and 1 base lay outside the gene matches. CDR3 size: 15 residues. Germline V gene data show CDR1 as SNHLY and CDR2 as FYNNEI. Full variable domain (remainder filled in from reference TRBV2 and TRBJ2-1): EPEVTQTPSHQVTQMGQEVILRCVPISNHLYFYWYRQILGQKVEFLVSFYNNEISEKSEIFDDQFSVERPDGSNFTLKIRSTKLEDSAMYFCASSESGGSYNEQFFGPGTRLTVL.

The V call is TRBV11-2, the J call TRBJ1-1; D not resolved. The V and J ends lost 6 bases and 0 bases respectively, with 11 bases between them. Germline V gene sequence: CDR1 SGHAT, CDR2 FQNNGV. There are 14 residues in the CDR3. CDR3 coding DNA: TGTGCCAGCAGGATAGGACTTCTGAACACTGAAGCTTTCTTT. It encodes CASRIGLLNTEAFF.